What follows are 9 T cell receptor beta chains derived from one specimen sequenced in a study of T cells and Merkel cell carcinoma outcomes. The assay was immunoSEQ multiplex PCR, and TCRdb's table has in-frame clones only and misses some. The sample includes about 5,600 clones, approximately 80% of them seen just once. What was sequenced was tumor tissue from Merkel cell carcinoma. All receptors come from a human donor with Merkel cell carcinoma.

The rearrangement uses TRBV14 and TRBJ1-1; D is uncertain. Deletions cut 4 bases from V and 1 base from J, with 7 bases between. CDR1 and CDR2 from the germline V gene are SGHDN and FVKESK. This CDR3 comprises 13 residues. DNA for the CDR3: TGTGCCAGCAGCCCACAGTGGAACACTGAAGCTTTCTTT. Protein sequence: CASSPQWNTEAFF.

This clone has more than one count but fewer than ten. This chain connects TRBV6-5 to TRBJ1-5; D gene uncertain. The CDR3 contains 15 residues. V gave up 7 bases and J gave up 7 bases, with 20 bases separating them. Germline V gene sequence: CDR1 MNHEY, CDR2 SVGAGI. DNA of the CDR3: TGTGCCAGCAAACCGGACCGCGCCTGGAACCAGCCCCAGCATTTT. Protein: CASKPDRAWNQPQHF.

This rearrangement joins TRBV6-5 to TRBJ1-5; D is ambiguous. V lost 6 bases to trimming and J lost 4 bases, with 7 bases between them. Germline loops: CDR1 MNHEY, CDR2 SVGAGI. This CDR3 spans 12 amino acids. This chain's CDR3 is CASRGTNQPQHF. The DNA for the CDR3 is TGTGCCAGCAGGGGAACTAATCAGCCCCAGCATTTT.

This sequence joins TRBV27 and TRBJ2-5, with 8 bases identical to TRBD1. Germline loops: CDR1 MNHEY, CDR2 SMNVEV (reference sequence). V was pared by 5 bases and J by 5 bases, with 10 bases of the junction left unmatched. The CDR3 sequence is 15 residues long. CDR3 in DNA: TGTGCCAGCAGTGGATTGGGACAGGCTGGGGAGACCCAGTACTTC. This encodes CASSGLGQAGETQYF.

This chain joins TRBV6-1 and TRBJ1-5; a possible D gene is TRBD1 (6 bases). The germline V gene has CDR1 MNHNS and CDR2 SASEGT. Trimming stripped 5 bases from V and 6 bases from J, with 17 bases between. CDR3 length: 15 residues. The CDR3 region is CASSPIGGLGQPQHF. In DNA, the CDR3 is TGTGCCAGCAGTCCAATTGGGGGGCTGGGTCAGCCCCAGCATTTT.

The V gene is TRBV6-4, the J gene TRBJ1-1; D is ambiguous. V gave up 5 bases and J gave up 1 base, with 8 bases separating them. CDR1 and CDR2 (germline): MRHNA, SNTAGT. The CDR3 has 13 amino acids. The CDR3 loop is CASSSTQNTEAFF. The DNA for the CDR3 is TGTGCCAGCAGTTCAACCCAGAACACTGAAGCTTTCTTT.

The chain couples TRBV19 to TRBJ2-7; D may correspond to TRBD1 or TRBD2 (5 bases each). V was trimmed by 5 bases and J by 2 bases, leaving 16 bases between them. CDR3 length: 15 residues. CDR1 is LNHDA, CDR2 SQIVND, per germline (reference sequence). The CDR3 DNA reads TGTGCCAGTAGTGCTTATTGCTGGGGGACCTACGAGCAGTACTTC. Translation gives CASSAYCWGTYEQYF. The full variable domain, completed using reference TRBV19 and TRBJ2-7, is DGGITQSPKYLFRKEGQNVTLSCEQNLNHDAMYWYRQDPGQGLRLIYYSQIVNDFQKGDIAEGYSVSREKKESFPLTVTSAQKNPTAFYLCASSAYCWGTYEQYFGPGTRLTVT.

V and J are TRBV29-1 and TRBJ2-3, with 9 bases identical to TRBD2. In germline, CDR1 is SQVTM, CDR2 ANQGSEA. There are 16 residues in the CDR3. Losses at the gene ends were 5 bases for V and 4 bases for J; bases not matched to a gene: 13. In DNA, the CDR3 is TGCAGCGTTACCACAATATGGACTAGCGTCCCAGATACGCAGTATTTT. Its protein is CSVTTIWTSVPDTQYF.

The V gene is TRBV7-9, the J gene TRBJ2-3; 11 nucleotides match TRBD2. The CDR3 runs to 16 residues. V shed 5 bases and J 4 bases; nucleotides not matched to a gene: 8. Germline lookup yields CDR1 SEHNR and CDR2 FQNEAQ (reference sequence). CDR3 protein: CASSNSGRAGADTQYF. CDR3 nucleotide sequence: TGTGCCAGCAGCAATAGCGGGAGGGCTGGGGCAGATACGCAGTATTTT.